The present T cell receptor (beta chain) was sequenced within a study of cytomegalovirus exposure and HLA in healthy donors. The study, taken as a whole, reports: A later analysis reportedly identified an Asian-associated ancestry cluster as carrying fewer N-insertions than the approximately 640-donor mean. Later analysis showed TCR association rates varying by HLA locus, highest for DRB1 and lowest for HLA-C. Presence/absence analyses assumed roughly uniform sequencing depth across donors, which may not hold. The study found most TCR sequences rare, yet found some public TCRs in many donors.

PCR involved 60 Vbeta and 13 Jbeta primers. Clones were sequenced by immunoSEQ multiplex PCR, and TCRdb holds only the in-frame ones, with some missing. The sample records 90,000 to 150,000 clones, roughly 79% being singletons. Note on this clone: Its antigen is unidentified.

Germline V gene lookup returns CDR1 SQVTM and CDR2 ANQGSEA. This CDR3 has 11 residues. Deletions cut 7 bases from V and 6 bases from J, with 12 bases between. This rearrangement joins TRBV29-1 to TRBJ1-1; the D is unclear. The sequenced material came from PBMCs. This TCR was recovered from a woman aged 40 to 50 in good health and CMV-seronegative. The CDR3 region is CSAATGAEAFF. Written as DNA, the CDR3 is TGCAGCGCCGCCACCGGAGCTGAAGCTTTCTTT.